The 14 T cell receptor beta chains reported below all come from one sample, sequenced in a study of OX40 agonist ivuxolimab in advanced cancers. The method was the immunoSEQ multiplex PCR assay. As stored in TCRdb, this immuneACCESS dataset retains in-frame rearrangements with V and J assigned. A fraction of the clones does not appear; measured against another copy, unresolved V genes explain less than half of the discrepancy, and the remainder lacks a known reason. Recorded for this sample are approximately 68,000 clones; more than 80% of them occurred a single time. Of the sample, roughly 1% is held by the ten largest clones. The sample here was CD4+ or CD8+ T cells sorted from blood, taken in a trial of the OX40 agonist ivuxolimab. The receptor source for this set is an adult with an advanced solid tumor such as melanoma, head and neck, liver or kidney cancer.

This clone has a handful of counts. V is TRBV28 and J is TRBJ2-5, with 16 bases aligning to TRBD2. The V segment lost 3 bases and the J segment 5 bases; nucleotides outside the gene matches: 12. CDR3 length: 19 amino acids. Germline V gene data show CDR1 as MDHEN and CDR2 as SYDVKM. As DNA, the CDR3 is TGTGCCAGCAGTTTCCCTGCCGGGACTAGCGGGGGGGCCAGGGAGACCCAGTACTTC. It codes for CASSFPAGTSGGARETQYF.

This clone has only one observation. V gene TRBV5-1 combines with J gene TRBJ2-5, with D hard to call. Germline CDR1 and CDR2: SGHRS and YFSETQ. The V end lost 3 bases, the J end lost 2 bases, and 2 bases lay between the germline ends. The CDR3 runs 11 residues. The CDR3 region is CASSSQETQYF. The CDR3 nucleotides read TGCGCCAGCAGCTCGCAAGAGACCCAGTACTTC. Variable domain in full (rest from reference TRBV5-1 and TRBJ2-5): KAGVTQTPRYLIKTRGQQVTLSCSPISGHRSVSWYQQTPGQGLQFLFEYFSETQRNKGNFPGRFSGRQFSNSRSEMNVSTLELGDSALYLCASSSQETQYFGPGTRLLVL.

The genes are TRBV30 and TRBJ1-3, with D unresolved. CDR3 length: 12 amino acids. Germline CDR1 reads GTSNPN; CDR2 reads SVGIG (reference sequence). The V and J ends lost 6 bases and 1 base respectively, with 7 bases between them. The chain's CDR3 is CACTHSGNTIYF. For the CDR3, the DNA is TGTGCCTGTACCCATTCTGGAAACACCATATATTTT.

The genes are TRBV7-9 and TRBJ1-2; weak D call: TRBD1 (6 bases). Germline CDR1 is SEHNR and CDR2 is FQNEAQ (reference sequence). The ends were cut back, 5 bases at V and 4 bases at J, with 23 bases in the middle. The CDR3 covers 17 residues. The DNA of the CDR3 is TGTGCCAGCAGCCCCGCACCTGGGGGGCTACACGGCTATGGCTACACCTTC. Translated, it gives CASSPAPGGLHGYGYTF.

Written as DNA, the CDR3 is TGTGCCATCACGGCAGCAGGGACAGATACGCAGTATTTT. This translates into CAITAAGTDTQYF. The genes are TRBV10-3 and TRBJ2-3; perhaps TRBD1 as D (5 bases). The V and J ends lost 7 bases and 3 bases respectively, with 11 bases between them. Looked up from germline, CDR1 is ENHRY and CDR2 is SYGVKD. The CDR3 has 13 amino acids.

This clone has only a few counts. CDR3 in DNA: TGTGCCAGCAGCTTATATGATAAGCAGTTCTTC. Amino acids: CASSLYDKQFF. This chain connects TRBV7-8 to TRBJ2-1; no definite D call. With 2 bases removed from V and 11 bases from J, the gap between germline ends came to 7 bases. The length of the CDR3 is 11 residues. CDR1 is SGHVS and CDR2 is FQNEAQ in the germline V gene.

This clone is a singleton in its sample. The rearrangement uses TRBV2 and TRBJ1-2, with D possibly TRBD1 on 5 matching bases. Germline CDR1 reads SNHLY; CDR2 reads FYNNEI. V was pared by 3 bases and J by 12 bases, with 20 bases between. The CDR3 sequence is 14 residues long. The CDR3: CASSDAGAGVGDTF. The CDR3 coding sequence is TGTGCCAGCAGTGATGCCGGAGCCGGCGTGGGGGACACCTTC.

The rearrangement uses TRBV18 and TRBJ2-6; TRBD2 might be the D (5 bases). V gave up 3 bases and J gave up 0 bases, with 15 bases separating them. Germline-derived CDR1 and CDR2 are KGHSH and LQKENI. The CDR3 contains 18 residues. The CDR3 loop is CASSPPGLRISGANVLTF. The CDR3 region has the DNA TGTGCCAGCTCACCTCCCGGACTGCGAATCTCTGGGGCCAACGTCCTGACTTTC.

For the CDR3, the DNA is TGCGCCAGCAGCCAGGGACAGAACACCGGGGAGCTGTTTTTT. It specifies CASSQGQNTGELFF. The rearrangement joins TRBV5-1 to TRBJ2-2, with D tentatively TRBD1 (6 bases). Germline V gene data show CDR1 as SGHRS and CDR2 as YFSETQ. Deletions cut 4 bases from V and 1 base from J, with 8 bases between. The CDR3 is made up of 14 amino acids.

This clone was picked up a small number of times. The chain's CDR3 is CSVEKGVAFF. The CDR3 region has the DNA TGCAGCGTGGAAAAGGGGGTAGCTTTCTTT. This chain links TRBV29-1 with TRBJ1-1, with D possibly being TRBD1 (6 bases). V shed 6 bases and J shed 10 bases, with 12 bases lying between them. The germline V gene encodes CDR1 SQVTM and CDR2 ANQGSEA. The CDR3 has 10 residues.

V gene TRBV7-8 combines with J gene TRBJ1-2; 7 positions match TRBD1. This CDR3 contains 15 residues. The V gene's germline CDR1 is SGHVS and CDR2 FQNEAQ. J lost 7 bases, V lost 4 bases, and 12 bases had no gene match. CDR3: CASSSNPTGSFGYTF. DNA for the CDR3: TGTGCCAGCAGCTCAAATCCGACAGGGTCGTTTGGCTACACCTTC.

This sequence joins TRBV2 and TRBJ2-3; a weak D match, TRBD2 (6 bases). With 5 bases removed from V and 4 bases from J, the gap between germline ends came to 7 bases. Per the germline V gene, CDR1 is SNHLY and CDR2 is FYNNEI. CDR3 length equals 12 residues. CDR3 loop: CASSRESDTQYF. As DNA, the CDR3 is TGTGCCAGCAGTCGGGAGTCAGATACGCAGTATTTT.

The chain joins TRBV19 to TRBJ1-1; TRBD1 agrees at 7 bases. V shed 6 bases and J 1 base; nucleotides not matched to a gene: 17. Germline V gene data show CDR1 as LNHDA and CDR2 as SQIVND (reference sequence). The CDR3 extends over 18 amino acids. The DNA of the CDR3 is TGTGCCAGTAGGGGAGGCTTACAGGGGAGCCGATCGAACACTGAAGCTTTCTTT. It yields the protein CASRGGLQGSRSNTEAFF.

The V gene is TRBV19, the J gene TRBJ2-6; 7 positions match TRBD1. J gave up 0 bases and V 10 bases, and 6 bases lay outside the gene matches. The CDR3 length is 15 residues. Per the germline V gene, CDR1 is LNHDA and CDR2 is SQIVND (reference sequence). CDR3: CATGTVASGANVLTF. In nucleotides, the CDR3 is TGTGCCACCGGGACAGTGGCCTCTGGGGCCAACGTCCTGACTTTC. The entire variable domain, with the rest obtained from reference TRBV19 and TRBJ2-6, is as follows: DGGITQSPKYLFRKEGQNVTLSCEQNLNHDAMYWYRQDPGQGLRLIYYSQIVNDFQKGDIAEGYSVSREKKESFPLTVTSAQKNPTAFYLCATGTVASGANVLTFGAGSRLTVL.